This T cell receptor (beta chain) was sequenced in a study of blood T cell repertoires in COVID-19. TCRdb keeps only in-frame clones here, not all; method: immunoSEQ multiplex PCR. The sample includes about 180,000 clones, about 81% of them seen just once. Germline CDR1 SEHNR, CDR2 FQNEAQ (reference sequence). This CDR3 comprises 16 residues. V lost 5 bases and J 3 bases, leaving 19 bases between the germline ends. This TCR derives from a woman older than 75 with COVID-19, enrolled during active disease. Material: peripheral blood. The chain employs TRBV7-9 and TRBJ1-2; D is perhaps TRBD1 (6 bases). CDR3 in DNA: TGTGCCAGCAGCCCCAAACAGGGTACGGTTGACTATGGCTACACCTTC. Its translation is CASSPKQGTVDYGYTF. Complete variable domain (other parts from reference TRBV7-9 and TRBJ1-2): DTGVSQNPRHKITKRGQNVTFRCDPISEHNRLYWYRQTLGQGPEFLTYFQNEAQLEKSRLLSDRFSAERPKGSFSTLEIQRTEQGDSAMYLCASSPKQGTVDYGYTFGSGTRLTVV.